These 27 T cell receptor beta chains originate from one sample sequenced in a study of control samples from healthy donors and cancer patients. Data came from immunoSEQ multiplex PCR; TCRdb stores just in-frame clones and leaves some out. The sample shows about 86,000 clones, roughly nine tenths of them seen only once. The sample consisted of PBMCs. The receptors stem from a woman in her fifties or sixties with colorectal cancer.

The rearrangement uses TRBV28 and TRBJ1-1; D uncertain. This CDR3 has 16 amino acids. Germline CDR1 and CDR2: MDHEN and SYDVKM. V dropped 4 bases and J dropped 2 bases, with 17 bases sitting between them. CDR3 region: CASSSQTTPFNTEAFF. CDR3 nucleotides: TGTGCCAGCAGTTCCCAAACGACACCCTTTAACACTGAAGCTTTCTTT.

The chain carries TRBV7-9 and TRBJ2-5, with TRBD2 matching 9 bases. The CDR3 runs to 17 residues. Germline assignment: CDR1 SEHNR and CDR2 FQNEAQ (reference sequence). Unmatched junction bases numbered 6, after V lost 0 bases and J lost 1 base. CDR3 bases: TGTGCCAGCAGCTTAGCCAGGGCTAGCGGGGTCCAAGAGACCCAGTACTTC. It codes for CASSLARASGVQETQYF.

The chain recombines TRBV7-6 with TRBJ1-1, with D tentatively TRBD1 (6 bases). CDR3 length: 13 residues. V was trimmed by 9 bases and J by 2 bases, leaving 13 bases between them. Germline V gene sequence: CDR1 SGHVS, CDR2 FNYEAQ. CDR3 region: CARPRQVNTEAFF. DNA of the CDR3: TGTGCCAGACCGAGACAGGTAAACACTGAAGCTTTCTTT.

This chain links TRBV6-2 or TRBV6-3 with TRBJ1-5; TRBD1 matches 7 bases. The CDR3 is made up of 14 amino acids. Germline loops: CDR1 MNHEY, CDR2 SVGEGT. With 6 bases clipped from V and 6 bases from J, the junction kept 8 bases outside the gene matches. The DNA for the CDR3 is TGTGCCAGCAGCCGCGACAGGGAAAGTCAGCCCCAGCATTTT. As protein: CASSRDRESQPQHF.

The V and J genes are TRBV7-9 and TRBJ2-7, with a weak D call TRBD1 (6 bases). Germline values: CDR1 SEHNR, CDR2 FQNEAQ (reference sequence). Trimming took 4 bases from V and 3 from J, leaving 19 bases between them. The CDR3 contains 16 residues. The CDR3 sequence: CASSSDRWGMDYEQYV. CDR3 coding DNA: TGTGCCAGCAGCTCCGACAGGTGGGGTATGGACTACGAGCAGTACGTC.

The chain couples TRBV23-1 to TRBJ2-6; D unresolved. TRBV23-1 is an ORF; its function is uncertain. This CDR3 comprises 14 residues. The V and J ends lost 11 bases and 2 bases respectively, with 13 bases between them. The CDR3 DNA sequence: TGCGCCCTCTCCGGGTCCGCTGGGGCCAACGTCCTGACTTTC. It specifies CALSGSAGANVLTF.

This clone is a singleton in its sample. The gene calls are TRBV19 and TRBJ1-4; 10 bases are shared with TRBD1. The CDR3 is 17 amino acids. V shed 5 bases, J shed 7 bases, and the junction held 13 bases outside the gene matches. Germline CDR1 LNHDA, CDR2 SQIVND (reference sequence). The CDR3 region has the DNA TGTGCCAGTAGTGCCCGGGACAGGGGTCCCTCAGGTGAAAAACTGTTTTTT. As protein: CASSARDRGPSGEKLFF.

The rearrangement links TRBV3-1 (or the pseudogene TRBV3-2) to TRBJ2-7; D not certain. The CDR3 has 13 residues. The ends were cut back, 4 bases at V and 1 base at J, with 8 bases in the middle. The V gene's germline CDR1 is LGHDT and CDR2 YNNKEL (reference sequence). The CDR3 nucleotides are TGTGCCAGCAGCCCGCGTGGATCCTACGAGCAGTACGTC. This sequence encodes CASSPRGSYEQYV.

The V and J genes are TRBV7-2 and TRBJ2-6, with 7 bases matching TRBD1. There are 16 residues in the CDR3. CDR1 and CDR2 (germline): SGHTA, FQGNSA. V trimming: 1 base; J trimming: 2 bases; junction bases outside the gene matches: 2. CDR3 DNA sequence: TGTGCCAGCAGCTTAGGCAGGGGGACTGGGGCCAACGTCCTGACTTTC. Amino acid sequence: CASSLGRGTGANVLTF.

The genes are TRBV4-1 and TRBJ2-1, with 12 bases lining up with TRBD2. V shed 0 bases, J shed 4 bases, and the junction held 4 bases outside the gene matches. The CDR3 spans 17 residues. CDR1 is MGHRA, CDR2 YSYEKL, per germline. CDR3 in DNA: TGCGCCAGCAGCCAAGATGGACTAGCGGGGTTTTACAATGAGCAGTTCTTC. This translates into CASSQDGLAGFYNEQFF.

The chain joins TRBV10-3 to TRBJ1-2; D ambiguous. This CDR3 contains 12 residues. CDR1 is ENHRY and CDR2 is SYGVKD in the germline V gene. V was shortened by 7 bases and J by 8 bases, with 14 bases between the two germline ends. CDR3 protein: CAIKEAAGGYTF. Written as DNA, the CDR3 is TGTGCCATCAAGGAGGCAGCGGGAGGCTACACCTTC.

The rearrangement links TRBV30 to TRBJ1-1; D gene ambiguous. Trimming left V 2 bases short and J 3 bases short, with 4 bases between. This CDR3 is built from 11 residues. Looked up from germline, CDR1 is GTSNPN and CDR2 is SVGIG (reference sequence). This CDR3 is CAWSFYTEAFF. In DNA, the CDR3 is TGTGCCTGGAGTTTTTACACTGAAGCTTTCTTT.

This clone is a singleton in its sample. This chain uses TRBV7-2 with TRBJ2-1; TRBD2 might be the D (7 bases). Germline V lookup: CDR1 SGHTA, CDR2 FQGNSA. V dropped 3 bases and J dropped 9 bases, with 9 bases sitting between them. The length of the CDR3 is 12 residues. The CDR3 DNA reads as TGTGCCAGCAGCTTTGGGGGGGCTGAGCAGTTCTTC. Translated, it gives CASSFGGAEQFF.

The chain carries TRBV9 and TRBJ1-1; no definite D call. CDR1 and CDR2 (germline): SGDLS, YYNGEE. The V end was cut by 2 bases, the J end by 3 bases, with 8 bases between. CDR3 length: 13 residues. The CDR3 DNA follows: TGTGCCAGCAGCGTGATCCCGGACACTGAAGCTTTCTTT. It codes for CASSVIPDTEAFF.

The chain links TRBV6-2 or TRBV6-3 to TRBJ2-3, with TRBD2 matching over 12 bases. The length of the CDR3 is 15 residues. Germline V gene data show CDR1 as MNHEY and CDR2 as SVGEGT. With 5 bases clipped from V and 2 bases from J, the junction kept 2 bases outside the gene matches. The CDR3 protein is CASSRLAGDTDTQYF. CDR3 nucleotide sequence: TGTGCCAGCAGTCGACTAGCGGGGGACACAGATACGCAGTATTTT.

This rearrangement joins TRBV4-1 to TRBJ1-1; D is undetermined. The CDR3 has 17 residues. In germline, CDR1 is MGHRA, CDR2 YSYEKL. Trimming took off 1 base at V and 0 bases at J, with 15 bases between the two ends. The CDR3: CASSQVDMGFMNTEAFF. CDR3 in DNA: TGCGCCAGCAGCCAAGTCGACATGGGGTTCATGAACACTGAAGCTTTCTTT.

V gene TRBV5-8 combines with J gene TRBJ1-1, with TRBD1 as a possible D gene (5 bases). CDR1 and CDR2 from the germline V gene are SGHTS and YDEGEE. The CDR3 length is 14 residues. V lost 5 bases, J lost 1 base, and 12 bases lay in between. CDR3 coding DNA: TGTGCCAGCAGAAGCCCCGGACAGAACACTGAAGCTTTCTTT. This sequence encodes CASRSPGQNTEAFF.

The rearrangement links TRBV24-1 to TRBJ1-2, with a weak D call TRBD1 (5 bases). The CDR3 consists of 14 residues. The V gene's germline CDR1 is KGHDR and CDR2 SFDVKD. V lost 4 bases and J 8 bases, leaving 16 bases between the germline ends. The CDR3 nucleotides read TGTGCCACCAGTGACCCGGGACTTCCCTGGGGCTACACCTTC. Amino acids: CATSDPGLPWGYTF.

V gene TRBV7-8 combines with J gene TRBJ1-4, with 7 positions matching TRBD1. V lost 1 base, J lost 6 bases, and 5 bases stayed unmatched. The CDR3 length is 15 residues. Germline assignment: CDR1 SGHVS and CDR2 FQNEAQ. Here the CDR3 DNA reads TGTGCCAGCAGCTTAGAGGGCCAGGGGGATGAAAAACTGTTTTTT. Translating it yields CASSLEGQGDEKLFF.

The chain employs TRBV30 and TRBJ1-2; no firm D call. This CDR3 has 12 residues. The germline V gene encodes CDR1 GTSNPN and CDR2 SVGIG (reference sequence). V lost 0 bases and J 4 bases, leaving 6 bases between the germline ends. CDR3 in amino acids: CAWSVAAYGYTF. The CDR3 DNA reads TGTGCCTGGAGTGTTGCAGCCTATGGCTACACCTTC.

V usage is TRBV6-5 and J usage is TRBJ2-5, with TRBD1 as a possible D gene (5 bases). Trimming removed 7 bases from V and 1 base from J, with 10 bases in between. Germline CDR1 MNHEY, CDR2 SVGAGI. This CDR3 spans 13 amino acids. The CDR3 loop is CASKRGFQETQYF. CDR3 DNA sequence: TGTGCCAGCAAAAGGGGTTTCCAAGAGACCCAGTACTTC.

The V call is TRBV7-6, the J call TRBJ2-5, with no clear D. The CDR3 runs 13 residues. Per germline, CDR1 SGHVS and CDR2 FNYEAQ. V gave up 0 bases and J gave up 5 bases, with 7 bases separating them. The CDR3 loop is CASSLAVVETQYF. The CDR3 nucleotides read TGTGCCAGCAGCTTAGCGGTGGTCGAGACCCAGTACTTC.

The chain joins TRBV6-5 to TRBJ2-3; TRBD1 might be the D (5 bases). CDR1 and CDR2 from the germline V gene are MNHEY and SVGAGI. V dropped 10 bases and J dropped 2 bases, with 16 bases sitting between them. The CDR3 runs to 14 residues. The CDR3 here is CATSGSPSTDTQYF. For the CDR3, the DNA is TGTGCCACCTCAGGGTCCCCCTCCACAGATACGCAGTATTTT.

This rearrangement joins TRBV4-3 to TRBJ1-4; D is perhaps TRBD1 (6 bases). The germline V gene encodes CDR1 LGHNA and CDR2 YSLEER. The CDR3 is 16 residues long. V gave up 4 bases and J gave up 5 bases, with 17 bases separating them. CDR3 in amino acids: CASSLRRGAPNEKLFF. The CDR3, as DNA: TGCGCCAGCAGCCTCCGGAGGGGGGCCCCGAATGAAAAACTGTTTTTT.

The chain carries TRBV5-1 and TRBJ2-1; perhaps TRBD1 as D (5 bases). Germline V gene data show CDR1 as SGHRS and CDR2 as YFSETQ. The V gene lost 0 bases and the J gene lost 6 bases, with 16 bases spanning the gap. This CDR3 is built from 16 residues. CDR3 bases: TGCGCCAGCAGCTTGGGGCAGGGTAATGAGCGCAATGAGCAGTTCTTC. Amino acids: CASSLGQGNERNEQFF.

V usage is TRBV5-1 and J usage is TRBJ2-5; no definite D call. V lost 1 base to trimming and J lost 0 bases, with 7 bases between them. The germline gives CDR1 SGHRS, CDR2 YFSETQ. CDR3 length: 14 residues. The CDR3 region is CASSLLANQETQYF. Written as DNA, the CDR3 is TGCGCCAGCAGCTTGTTGGCTAACCAAGAGACCCAGTACTTC.

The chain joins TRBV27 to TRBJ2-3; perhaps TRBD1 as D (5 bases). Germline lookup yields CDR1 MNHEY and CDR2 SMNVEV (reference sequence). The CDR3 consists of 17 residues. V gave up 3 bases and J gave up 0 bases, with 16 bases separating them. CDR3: CASSFWARQTSTDTQYF. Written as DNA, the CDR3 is TGTGCCAGCAGTTTCTGGGCGCGACAGACTAGCACAGATACGCAGTATTTT.